This TCR beta chain was recovered during a study of preoperative IRX-2 immunotherapy in early breast cancer. Treatment specified: preoperative locoregional IRX-2 cytokine immunotherapy. Preoperative locoregional IRX-2 cytokine immunotherapy was tested in the phase Ib source study. This table comes from immunoSEQ multiplex PCR, and its TCRdb copy is limited to in-frame clones, with some not included. Of 30,000 to 45,000 clones listed, 65% to 90% are singletons. This clone was counted between two and nine times. Material: lymph node tissue, obtained after IRX-2 immunotherapy. The TCR was taken from a human donor with breast cancer.

The CDR3 region is CASSSGQGSYNEQFF. The CDR3 DNA reads TGTGCCAGCAGCTCGGGACAGGGGTCCTACAATGAGCAGTTCTTC. The chain carries TRBV11-3 and TRBJ2-1, with TRBD1 matching over 10 bases. With V trimmed by 4 bases and J by 1 base, 1 base remained unmatched. The CDR3 is 15 amino acids. The germline gives CDR1 SGHNT, CDR2 YENEEA.